The rows below give T cell receptor beta chains drawn from one sample of a study of naive and memory T cell subsets. In TCRdb, the UMI-ligation and nested PCR reads were re-called with MiXCR into one record per CDR3 protein. The table has approximately 2,000 distinct CDR3 sequences, around 4% seen once. The source material was skin, sampled from a saline injection site in the skin. Receptors originate from an adult in good health. Each CDR3 is given with its conserved first and last residue. A D gene is named only where the DNA matches it firmly. The size field is filled for only some rows; it gives once, few, many or a size class.

medium-sized | NA | TRBJ1-1 | TRBV5-1 | TGCGCCAGCAGGGGGGGGGCTACTGAAGCTTTCTTT | CASRGGATEAFF
many | NA | TRBJ2-3 | TRBV12-3/TRBV12-4 | TGTGCCAGCAGTTCCCGGGCAGCGAGCACAGATACGCAGTATTTT | CASSSRAASTDTQYF
large | NA | TRBJ2-3 | TRBV29-1 | TGCAGCGTTGAGGGTGAGGTAATCACAGATACGCAGTATTTT | CSVEGEVITDTQYF
large | NA | TRBJ2-1 | TRBV6-2/TRBV6-3 | TGTGCCAGCAGTTGGCTAGTCAATGAGCAGTTCTTC | CASSWLVNEQFF
medium-sized | NA | TRBJ1-1 | TRBV10-3 | TGTGCCATCAGTTCAAACTTGAACACTGAAGCTTTCTTT | CAISSNLNTEAFF
medium-sized | TRBD1 | TRBJ2-7 | TRBV12-3/TRBV12-4 | TGTGCCAGCAGTTCATCCCCTCCGGGACAGGGCTCCTACGAGCAGTACTTC | CASSSSPPGQGSYEQYF
medium-sized | TRBD1 | TRBJ2-7 | TRBV6-2/TRBV6-3 | TGTGCCAGCAGTTATGAGACAGGGGCCTACGAGCAGTACTTC | CASSYETGAYEQYF
NA | NA | TRBJ1-1 | TRBV5-6 | TGTGCCAGCAGCTTGTTCCAAAACACTGAAGCTTTCTTT | CASSLFQNTEAFF
medium-sized | NA | TRBJ2-2 | TRBV4-1 | TGCGCCAGCAGCTCCTCGAACATGGGGTTCGTCGGGGAGCTGTTTTTT | CASSSSNMGFVGELFF
medium-sized | NA | TRBJ1-1 | TRBV30 | TGTGCCTGGAACAGGGTTGAAGCTTTCTTT | CAWNRVEAFF
medium-sized | NA | TRBJ2-7 | TRBV6-2/TRBV6-3 | TGTGCCAGCAGTTACTTCGACCAAACTAGCTCCTACGAGCAGTACTTC | CASSYFDQTSSYEQYF
few | NA | TRBJ1-2 | TRBV2 | TGTGCCAGCAAGGTAGCTTGGCAGAAGGACTATGGCTACACCTTC | CASKVAWQKDYGYTF
medium-sized | NA | TRBJ2-7 | TRBV6-1 | TGTGCCAGCAGTGCGGTGTACGAGCAGTACTTC | CASSAVYEQYF
many | NA | TRBJ1-1 | TRBV11-3 | TGTGCCAGCAGCTCTTTCCGGGACCCCGGCAAAGCTTTCTTT | CASSSFRDPGKAFF
many | NA | TRBJ1-1 | TRBV2 | TGTGCCAGCAGCGTATTTGGAGGGACTGAAGCTTTCTTT | CASSVFGGTEAFF
large | TRBD2 | TRBJ2-1 | TRBV27 | TGTGCCAGCAGTTTATCGGGACTAGCGGGGGCCAGGGGGCAGTTCTTC | CASSLSGLAGARGQFF
medium-sized | NA | TRBJ2-1 | TRBV21-1 | TGTGCCAGCAGCAAAGGGGGACAGGGGAATGAGCAGTTCTTC | CASSKGGQGNEQFF
NA | NA | TRBJ2-3 | TRBV2 | TGTGCCAGCAGCTTCGAGGATACGCAGTATTTT | CASSFEDTQYF
medium-sized | NA | TRBJ2-2 | TRBV19 | TGTGCCAGTAGTACCCTCTTCCGGGGGAGTTTGAACACCGGGGAGCTGTTTTTT | CASSTLFRGSLNTGELFF
medium-sized | NA | TRBJ2-7 | TRBV4-3 | TGCGCCAGCAGCCAAGAGTCCTCCTACGAGCAGTACTTC | CASSQESSYEQYF
medium-sized | NA | TRBJ2-7 | TRBV7-8 | TGTGCCAGCAGCTTAGCCGAGGGAAGCGACGAGCAGTACTTC | CASSLAEGSDEQYF
medium-sized | NA | TRBJ2-5 | TRBV7-9 | TGTGCCAGCAGCTTAGAATCATGGCTAGAACGTGAGACCCAGTACTTC | CASSLESWLERETQYF
medium-sized | NA | TRBJ1-5 | TRBV2 | TGTGCCAGCAGTGTGGGGAGTTTTAGCAATCAGCCCCAGCATTTT | CASSVGSFSNQPQHF
medium-sized | TRBD1 | TRBJ2-2 | TRBV4-2 | TGTGCCAGCAGCCACTGGGGGATTGGAGAGGGGGCGCGGACCGGGGAGCTGTTTTTT | CASSHWGIGEGARTGELFF
medium-sized | NA | TRBJ2-5 | TRBV7-6 | TGTGCCAGCAGCTCCCTAGGGGCCCAGTACTTC | CASSSLGAQYF
medium-sized | TRBD2 | TRBJ2-3 | TRBV14 | TGTGCCAGCAGCCAAGATTCATTCACTAGCGCGTGGACAGATACGCAGTATTTT | CASSQDSFTSAWTDTQYF
medium-sized | NA | TRBJ2-7 | TRBV28 | TGTGCCAGCAGTCCCTCATTCGCAGGGCCCAACTCCTACGAGCAGTACTTC | CASSPSFAGPNSYEQYF
many | NA | TRBJ2-1 | TRBV7-9 | TGTGCCAGCAGCCCGGAGGTGAGCTCCTACAATGAGCAGTTCTTC | CASSPEVSSYNEQFF
medium-sized | TRBD2 | TRBJ2-1 | TRBV19 | TGTGCCAGTAGTACTCCCTTGCCAGCGGGGTACAATGAGCAGTTCTTC | CASSTPLPAGYNEQFF
medium-sized | TRBD2 | TRBJ2-7 | TRBV20-1 | TGCAGTGCGGGGGGGAGCGGGAGGCTTAGGGAGCAGTACTTC | CSAGGSGRLREQYF
many | TRBD1 | TRBJ2-3 | TRBV6-1 | TGTGCCAGCAGTGAACCGTGGGACAGGGGGCACACAGATACGCAGTATTTT | CASSEPWDRGHTDTQYF
medium-sized | NA | TRBJ2-3 | TRBV9 | TGTGCCAGCAGCGGTCGGGGTAATAACCCTACCCGCACAGATACGCAGTATTTT | CASSGRGNNPTRTDTQYF
medium-sized | TRBD2 | TRBJ2-3 | TRBV20-1 | TGCAGTGCACCCACCCTCCTAGCGGAGAGAGATACGCAGTATTTT | CSAPTLLAERDTQYF
medium-sized | TRBD1 | TRBJ2-6 | TRBV12-3/TRBV12-4 | TGTGCCAGCAGCAAAACAGGGGGCTATCCTGGGGCCAACGTCCTGACTTTC | CASSKTGGYPGANVLTF
hyperexpanded | NA | TRBJ2-7 | TRBV7-3 | TGTGCCAGCAGCTTAAAGGTCAGGGACGAGCAGTACTTC | CASSLKVRDEQYF
medium-sized | TRBD2 | TRBJ2-7 | TRBV6-5 | TGTGCCAGCAGTTACGGCCTAGCGGGAGTTTCCTACGAGCAGTACTTC | CASSYGLAGVSYEQYF
medium-sized | NA | TRBJ1-1 | TRBV6-5 | TGTGCCAGCAGTTACCTTACAGGGAATGAAGCTTTCTTT | CASSYLTGNEAFF
medium-sized | NA | TRBJ2-3 | TRBV11-2 | TGTGCCAGCCAGATCGGGCCTGGCACAGATACGCAGTATTTT | CASQIGPGTDTQYF
many | TRBD1 | TRBJ2-7 | TRBV10-3 | TGTGCCATCAGTTCTACAGGGGGCAAAGTTCCCGAGCAGTACTTC | CAISSTGGKVPEQYF
medium-sized | TRBD1 | TRBJ2-7 | TRBV2 | TGTGCCACCACGACAGGGTCCTACGAGCAGTACTTC | CATTTGSYEQYF
medium-sized | NA | TRBJ2-1 | TRBV27 | TGTGCCAGCAGACCCTGGGCAGGGTCCGGCAATGAGCAGTTCTTC | CASRPWAGSGNEQFF
medium-sized | NA | TRBJ1-1 | TRBV12-3/TRBV12-4 | TGTGCCAGCCGACAGGACCGAACCTTAGAAGCTTTCTTT | CASRQDRTLEAFF
NA | TRBD1 | TRBJ1-1 | TRBV5-1 | TGCGCCAGCAGCTGGGCCGGGACAGGGGGCACTGAAGCTTTCTTT | CASSWAGTGGTEAFF
medium-sized | NA | TRBJ2-2 | TRBV12-3/TRBV12-4 | TGTGCCAGCACTTCACCGAACACCGGGGAGCTGTTTTTT | CASTSPNTGELFF
medium-sized | NA | TRBJ1-6 | TRBV7-9 | TGTGCCAGCAGCTCCAGGTGGGGGTCGGATTCACCCCTCCACTTT | CASSSRWGSDSPLHF
medium-sized | TRBD1 | TRBJ1-5 | TRBV7-9 | TGTGCCAGCTCCCGGGACAGGAGCAATCAGCCCCAGCATTTT | CASSRDRSNQPQHF
medium-sized | TRBD1 | TRBJ1-4 | TRBV20-1 | TGCAGTGCCACAGGGGGCGAATCTAATGAAAAACTGTTTTTT | CSATGGESNEKLFF
medium-sized | TRBD1 | TRBJ2-7 | TRBV9 | TGTGCCAGCAGCGGGGGACAGGGACGATCCTACGAGCAGTACTTC | CASSGGQGRSYEQYF
NA | TRBD2 | TRBJ2-3 | TRBV5-5 | TGTACCAGCAGCTTCCGTTGGTATCTGCGGGAGGGCCGGACAGATACGCAGTATTTT | CTSSFRWYLREGRTDTQYF
medium-sized | NA | TRBJ2-2 | TRBV28 | TGTGCCAGCAACCCCTGGACCCGGGGAAGCACCGGGGAGCTGTTTTTT | CASNPWTRGSTGELFF
many | NA | TRBJ2-3 | TRBV7-9 | TGTGCCAGCAGCACCCGGGGGACTCAACCTCACACAGATACGCAGTATTTT | CASSTRGTQPHTDTQYF
medium-sized | TRBD2 | TRBJ2-1 | TRBV7-9 | TGTGCCAGCAGCTTATGGCGGGAGGGTTTCGATGAGCAGTTCTTC | CASSLWREGFDEQFF
medium-sized | NA | TRBJ2-5 | TRBV29-1 | TGCAGCGCTCGGTTGGGGGGAGAGACCCAGTACTTC | CSARLGGETQYF
many | NA | TRBJ2-1 | TRBV11-2 | TGTGCCAGCAGCTTAGGGGTTTGGGGCGATGAGCAGTTCTTC | CASSLGVWGDEQFF
medium-sized | NA | TRBJ1-5 | TRBV29-1 | TGCAGCGTTCTGGGCGAAGGCAATCAGCCCCAGCATTTT | CSVLGEGNQPQHF